Listed below are T cell receptor beta chains from one sample, sequenced in a study of blood T cell repertoires in COVID-19. Assay used: immunoSEQ multiplex PCR; TCRdb lists only in-frame clones, some missing. The sample lists around 60,000 clones, roughly 80% seen once, with 16% in the top ten. Sequenced: peripheral blood. These receptors were taken from a man between 60 and 70 years old with COVID-19, enrolled during active disease. CDR3s include the opening cysteine and the closing phenylalanine or tryptophan. A D gene is named only where the DNA matches it firmly. The listing skips clone size in some rows; elsewhere it reads once, few, many or a size class.

V gene	D gene	clone size	J gene	CDR3 DNA	CDR3 protein
TRBV24-1	NA	once	TRBJ2-1	TGTGCCACCAGTGCTGGGACATTCAATGAGCAGTTCTTC	CATSAGTFNEQFF
TRBV25-1	NA	once	TRBJ2-6	TGTGCCAGCAGTGAACCTACAGGGTCTGGGGCCAACGTCCTGACTTTC	CASSEPTGSGANVLTF
TRBV3-1/TRBV3-2	NA	NA	TRBJ2-5	TGTGCCAGCTCCTTAGCGGAGAGAGAGACCCAGTACTTC	CASSLAERETQYF
TRBV11-2	TRBD2	NA	TRBJ2-1	TGTGCCAGCAGATCCCCCGGGGGGGGGTCCTACAATGAGCAGTTCTTC	CASRSPGGGSYNEQFF
TRBV5-1	TRBD2	NA	TRBJ2-3	TGCGCCAGCAGCGGCGGGGGGGCCCTCACAGATACGCAGTATTTT	CASSGGGALTDTQYF
TRBV28	TRBD2	NA	TRBJ2-5	TGTGCCAGCAGCCCACTCAGCGGGGGGGCACTCGAGACCCAGTACTTC	CASSPLSGGALETQYF
TRBV5-5	NA	NA	TRBJ1-4	TGTGCCAGCAGCTTGGTCAGCGCAACTAATGAAAAACTGTTTTTT	CASSLVSATNEKLFF
TRBV9	NA	NA	TRBJ1-2	TGTGCCAGCAGCGCCGGGACACCAAATGGCTACACCTTC	CASSAGTPNGYTF
TRBV4-2	TRBD2	NA	TRBJ2-1	TGTGCCAGCAGCCCCTTATCCGGGGGGGCCGGTAATGAGCAGTTCTTC	CASSPLSGGAGNEQFF
TRBV19	NA	NA	TRBJ1-5	TGTGCCAGTAGTTCAGACAGGATGAAAAATTATCAGCCCCAGCATTTT	CASSSDRMKNYQPQHF
TRBV6-1	TRBD1	NA	TRBJ1-1	TGTGCCAGCAGTGAAGTGGGGGACAGAGAAAATGAAGCTTTCTTT	CASSEVGDRENEAFF
TRBV3-1/TRBV3-2	NA	few	TRBJ2-5	TGTGCCAGCAGGGGAGGTGGAGAGACCCAGTACTTC	CASRGGGETQYF
TRBV30	TRBD1	few	TRBJ1-2	TGTGCCTTCAACACAGGGGGCGACTATGGCTACACCTTC	CAFNTGGDYGYTF
TRBV28	NA	NA	TRBJ1-1	TGTGCCAGCAGTGCCGCGGGATTAGCGAACACTGAAGCTTTCTTT	CASSAAGLANTEAFF
TRBV18	TRBD1	NA	TRBJ1-6	TGTGCCAGCTCATCGGGACAGGGGGCCTATAATTCACCCCTCCACTTT	CASSSGQGAYNSPLHF
TRBV7-3	NA	NA	TRBJ2-3	TGTGCCAGCAGCTTAACAGGGGATGGCACAGATACGCAGTATTTT	CASSLTGDGTDTQYF
TRBV6-5	TRBD1	NA	TRBJ2-3	TGTGCCAGCAGTTCCACCGGGACAGGCATAGATACGCAGTATTTT	CASSSTGTGIDTQYF
TRBV5-6	NA	once	TRBJ2-6	TGTGCCAGCAGCTTCAGGGACTCTGGGGCCAACGTCCTGACTTTC	CASSFRDSGANVLTF